The rows below give T cell receptor beta chains drawn from one sample of a study of glioma-infiltrating T cells after dendritic cell vaccination. Libraries were prepared by immunoSEQ multiplex PCR; TCRdb keeps only in-frame clonotypes and omits some of them. The sample contains about 64,000 clones, 82% of which appear only once. The sample here was blood, taken before dendritic cell vaccination. These TCRs come from a human donor with glioblastoma. The CDR3 runs from the conserved cysteine through the conserved F or W. The D gene is left open where the match is weak. Clone size appears in some rows only: once, few, many, or a class for an expanded clone.

j_call	clone_size	v_call	cdr3_length	d_call	cdr3_aa	cdr3_nt
TRBJ1-3	.	TRBV7-9	15	.	CASSLREGKANTIYF	TGTGCCAGCAGCTTGAGGGAAGGAAAGGCGAACACCATATATTTT
TRBJ2-7	.	TRBV7-6	13	TRBD1	CASSFPGGAEQYF	TGTGCCAGCAGCTTTCCAGGGGGCGCCGAGCAGTACTTC
TRBJ2-3	once	TRBV19	14	.	CASSNKAREDTQYF	TGTGCCAGTAGCAATAAGGCTAGAGAAGATACGCAGTATTTT
TRBJ2-2	.	TRBV15	14	.	CATSILNSRSELFF	TGTGCCACCAGCATACTGAACAGCAGGTCGGAGCTGTTTTTT
TRBJ1-2	.	TRBV10-3	14	TRBD1	CAILSSGGNHGYTF	TGTGCCATCTTAAGCTCAGGGGGTAATCATGGCTACACCTTC
TRBJ2-1	.	TRBV2	12	.	CASSQSGREQFF	TGTGCCAGCAGTCAAAGCGGGCGTGAGCAGTTCTTC
TRBJ2-7	.	TRBV11-1	14	.	CASSLDRGSYEQYF	TGTGCCAGCAGCCTGGACCGGGGTTCCTACGAGCAGTACTTC
TRBJ1-5	.	TRBV23-1	19	.	CASSQYPQGPGYSNQPQHF	TGCGCCAGCAGTCAATATCCGCAGGGGCCAGGTTATAGCAATCAGCCCCAGCATTTT
TRBJ2-7	.	TRBV7-2	14	.	CASSLVSSRGEQYF	TGTGCCAGCAGCTTAGTTAGTTCTAGGGGCGAGCAGTACTTC
TRBJ2-3	once	TRBV29-1	12	.	CSVEEGRSTQYF	TGCAGCGTTGAAGAGGGTAGGAGTACGCAGTATTTT
TRBJ2-7	.	TRBV29-1	12	.	CSVGGPTYEQYF	TGCAGCGTTGGTGGGCCTACCTACGAGCAGTACTTC
TRBJ2-5	.	TRBV27	14	.	CASSLRRGQETQYF	TGTGCCAGCAGTTTAAGGCGGGGACAAGAGACCCAGTACTTC
TRBJ2-1	.	TRBV6-5	16	TRBD1	CASSSRDRGSYNEQFF	TGTGCCAGCAGTTCCCGGGACAGGGGTTCCTACAATGAGCAGTTCTTC
TRBJ2-1	.	TRBV6-5	15	.	CASSLQGRASNEQFF	TGTGCCAGTTCCCTACAGGGACGGGCTTCTAATGAGCAGTTCTTC
TRBJ1-4	few	TRBV5-8	16	TRBD1	CASSPELGQGNEKLFF	TGTGCCAGCAGCCCCGAACTGGGACAGGGTAATGAAAAACTGTTTTTT
TRBJ1-1	.	TRBV4-1	19	TRBD1	CASSQGPLAFQGENTEAFF	TGCGCCAGCAGCCAAGGTCCCCTCGCCTTCCAGGGGGAGAACACTGAAGCTTTCTTT
TRBJ2-7	few	TRBV5-1	14	TRBD1	CASRSGTGNYEQYF	TGCGCCAGCAGATCCGGGACAGGGAACTACGAGCAGTACTTC
TRBJ2-5	once	TRBV28	16	TRBD1	CASSFTLTGTGETQYF	TGTGCCAGCAGTTTTACGTTGACAGGGACAGGAGAGACCCAGTACTTC
TRBJ2-7	.	TRBV7-2	13	.	CASSLAGGPEQYF	TGTGCCAGCAGCTTAGCGGGGGGGCCCGAGCAGTACTTC
TRBJ1-6	.	TRBV28	13	TRBD1	CASSSGQLSPLHF	TGTGCCAGCAGTTCGGGACAGCTTTCACCCCTCCACTTT
TRBJ2-7	.	TRBV2	14	TRBD2	CASNLLAGSGEQYF	TGTGCCAGCAATTTACTAGCGGGGTCGGGCGAGCAGTACTTC
TRBJ2-5	.	TRBV4-1	14	.	CASSQVNYPETQYF	TGCGCCAGCAGCCAAGTGAACTACCCGGAGACCCAGTACTTC
TRBJ1-1	.	TRBV9	14	TRBD1	CASSTRPGTGEAFF	TGTGCCAGCAGCACACGCCCCGGGACAGGGGAAGCTTTCTTT
TRBJ1-1	.	TRBV6-5	13	.	CASSNHRNTEAFF	TGTGCCAGCAGTAACCACAGGAACACTGAAGCTTTCTTT
TRBJ2-7	.	TRBV11-3	13	.	CASSFGVAYEQYF	TGTGCCAGCAGCTTCGGAGTGGCCTACGAGCAGTACTTC
TRBJ2-2	.	TRBV19	16	.	CASSPRGRANTGELFF	TGTGCCAGTAGTCCCAGGGGCCGCGCGAACACCGGGGAGCTGTTTTTT
TRBJ2-5	few	TRBV7-2	15	TRBD2	CASSSSGGVWETQYF	TGTGCCAGCAGCTCTAGCGGGGGGGTTTGGGAGACCCAGTACTTC
TRBJ2-5	.	TRBV4-2	16	.	CASSQAGGLARETQYF	TGTGCCAGCAGCCAAGCTGGTGGGCTAGCAAGAGAGACCCAGTACTTC
TRBJ2-3	few	TRBV7-8	16	TRBD2	CASSSWGTSITDTQYF	TGTGCCAGCAGCTCTTGGGGGACTAGCATCACAGATACGCAGTATTTT
TRBJ2-3	.	TRBV6-1	16	.	CASSDLGGGSTDTQYF	TGTGCCAGCAGTGATCTCGGAGGGGGCAGCACAGATACGCAGTATTTT
TRBJ2-2	.	TRBV30	14	.	CAWRSDPNTGELFF	TGTGCCTGGAGGAGCGACCCGAACACCGGGGAGCTGTTTTTT
TRBJ1-2	few	TRBV4-1	13	TRBD1	CASSQNRGFGYTF	TGCGCCAGCAGCCAAAACAGGGGCTTTGGCTACACCTTC
TRBJ2-4	.	TRBV7-9	13	.	CASTPENRGPRYF	TGTGCCAGCACCCCCGAGAACCGCGGCCCTCGGTACTTC
TRBJ1-2	.	TRBV7-2	14	TRBD1	CASSLARDSYGYTF	TGTGCCAGCAGCTTAGCCAGGGACAGCTATGGCTACACCTTC
TRBJ1-1	.	TRBV5-1	15	TRBD1	CASSLETGGYTEAFF	TGCGCCAGCAGCTTGGAAACAGGGGGCTACACTGAAGCTTTCTTT
TRBJ1-4	.	TRBV4-1	16	TRBD1	CASSQSPGQGYEKLFF	TGCGCCAGCAGCCAGTCCCCGGGACAGGGGTATGAAAAACTGTTTTTT
TRBJ2-7	.	TRBV6-1	12	.	CASSDRGREQYF	TGTGCCAGCAGTGATAGGGGCCGGGAGCAGTACTTC
TRBJ2-7	.	TRBV29-1	12	TRBD1	CSVSGQAYEQYF	TGCAGCGTGTCGGGACAGGCTTACGAGCAGTACTTC